Following are 29 T cell receptor beta chains from one sample sequenced in a study of shared clonotypes between healthy human individuals. The data were produced by immunoSEQ multiplex PCR, yet TCRdb's version contains in-frame clones alone and is incomplete. The sample lists 2 million to 2.5 million clones, 85% to 95% seen once, with roughly 0.34% in the top ten. The sequencing sample was made of naive CD4+ T cells from PBMCs. Subset given: CD45RA+ positively selected. All receptors derive from a man aged 18 to 30 in good health. Some clones in this sample may be carry-over from other donors' samples.

The V gene is TRBV28, the J gene TRBJ1-1, with D possibly matching TRBD1 (5 bases). The CDR3 extends over 11 amino acids. Trimming stripped 6 bases from V and 3 bases from J, with 5 bases between. Germline V gene lookup returns CDR1 MDHEN and CDR2 SYDVKM. The CDR3 spells CASRQDTEAFF. As DNA, the CDR3 is TGTGCCAGCAGACAGGACACTGAAGCTTTCTTT.

The chain combines TRBV19 with TRBJ2-5; possible D gene TRBD1, 6 bases. Trimming cost V 2 bases and J 6 bases, with 13 bases left between them. The CDR3 totals 14 residues. CDR1 is LNHDA, CDR2 SQIVND, per germline (reference sequence). The CDR3 coding sequence is TGTGCCAGTAGTATAACAGGGATTGAAAAGACCCAGTACTTC. It specifies CASSITGIEKTQYF.

Written as DNA, the CDR3 is TGCGCCAGCAGCTGGGGGGGAGGACTAGCGGGAAGCACAGATACGCAGTATTTT. Translation: CASSWGGGLAGSTDTQYF. The chain uses TRBV5-1 and TRBJ2-3, with 12 bases matching TRBD2. Germline trimming cut 3 bases from V and 0 bases from J; bases unmatched to any gene: 8. This CDR3 contains 18 residues. Germline CDR1 and CDR2: SGHRS and YFSETQ. The full variable domain, completed using reference TRBV5-1 and TRBJ2-3, is KAGVTQTPRYLIKTRGQQVTLSCSPISGHRSVSWYQQTPGQGLQFLFEYFSETQRNKGNFPGRFSGRQFSNSRSEMNVSTLELGDSALYLCASSWGGGLAGSTDTQYFGPGTRLTVL.

The genes are TRBV18 and TRBJ1-2, with 9 bases lining up with TRBD1. CDR1 KGHSH and CDR2 LQKENI come from the germline V gene. The CDR3 runs to 16 residues. J gave up 9 bases and V 0 bases, and 11 bases lay outside the gene matches. CDR3 amino acids: CASSPPLGQGYSSYTF. Here the CDR3 DNA reads TGTGCCAGCTCACCACCCTTAGGACAGGGGTATTCTAGCTACACCTTC.

The chain links TRBV7-3 to TRBJ1-2, with 7 bases matching TRBD1. This CDR3 has 14 residues. After removal of 5 bases from V and 3 bases from J, the junction contained 6 bases not matched to a gene. Germline CDR1 and CDR2: SGHTA and FQGTGA. CDR3 sequence reads: CASSPGQRYYGYTF. The CDR3 DNA reads TGTGCCAGCAGCCCGGGACAGAGATACTATGGCTACACCTTC.

The genes are TRBV14 and TRBJ2-1; 10 bases match TRBD1. The V segment lost 1 base and the J segment 4 bases; nucleotides outside the gene matches: 4. CDR3 size: 16 residues. Germline lookup yields CDR1 SGHDN and CDR2 FVKESK. The CDR3 sequence: CASSQVGGQGYNEQFF. CDR3 DNA: TGTGCCAGCAGCCAAGTTGGGGGACAGGGGTACAATGAGCAGTTCTTC.

This sequence joins TRBV2 and TRBJ1-2; no firm D call. CDR1 is SNHLY, CDR2 FYNNEI, per germline. The CDR3 is 14 amino acids. Trimming took 2 bases from V and 8 from J, leaving 15 bases between them. The CDR3 coding sequence is TGTGCCAGCAGTGAATCCCGCGCCGGGGTCGGCTACACCTTC. Translation: CASSESRAGVGYTF.

The CDR3 nucleotides read TGTGCCAGCAGCCCCGCCCGATCGAGCGGGAGGCCCTCCTACGAGCAGTACTTC. As protein: CASSPARSSGRPSYEQYF. This chain joins TRBV7-9 and TRBJ2-7; 9 bases agree with TRBD2. CDR1 is SEHNR, CDR2 FQNEAQ, per germline (reference sequence). V dropped 5 bases and J dropped 0; count of bases not matched to a gene: 14. This CDR3 region has 18 residues.

The chain employs TRBV7-3 and TRBJ2-2; 9 nucleotides match TRBD2. The CDR3 totals 17 residues. Germline loops: CDR1 SGHTA, CDR2 FQGTGA. V lost 1 base, J lost 6 bases, and 9 bases stayed unmatched. The CDR3 bases are TGTGCCAGCAGCTTAAATCGGCCTAGCGGGATTGCCGGGGAGCTGTTTTTT. Translation gives CASSLNRPSGIAGELFF.

The chain uses TRBV9 and TRBJ1-2; 7 bases fit TRBD1. Looked up from germline, CDR1 is SGDLS and CDR2 is YYNGEE. This CDR3 region has 16 residues. V lost 3 bases to trimming and J lost 2 bases; unmatched junction nucleotides: 10. The CDR3 bases are TGTGCCAGCAGCGCGACAGGGCTCCCCTCCAACTATGGCTACACCTTC. It translates to CASSATGLPSNYGYTF.

J is TRBJ1-1 and V is TRBV6-1; 7 bases match TRBD1. The CDR3 sequence is 11 residues long. Unmatched junction bases numbered 5, after V lost 8 bases and J lost 8 bases. From germline, CDR1 is MNHNS and CDR2 SASEGT. The CDR3 sequence is CASDRDSEAFF. CDR3 DNA sequence: TGTGCCAGCGACCGGGACAGCGAAGCTTTCTTT.

The V and J genes are TRBV30 and TRBJ1-3, with D maybe TRBD1 (5 bases). V was pared by 8 bases and J by 0 bases, with 11 bases between. From germline, CDR1 is GTSNPN and CDR2 SVGIG (reference sequence). The CDR3 extends over 13 amino acids. The CDR3 reads CAADRNSGNTIYF. The CDR3 nucleotides read TGTGCCGCTGACAGAAACTCTGGAAACACCATATATTTT.

The chain uses TRBV7-6 and TRBJ2-1, with 14 positions matching TRBD2. This CDR3 is 18 amino acids long. The trim removed 0 bases at V and 7 bases at J, leaving 8 bases unmatched. From germline, CDR1 is SGHVS and CDR2 FNYEAQ. The CDR3 region has the DNA TGTGCCAGCAGCTTAGCGACTAGCGGGAGGGCCGTTTTAAATGAGCAGTTCTTC. As protein: CASSLATSGRAVLNEQFF.

The V and J genes are TRBV2 and TRBJ2-3; 9 bases line up with TRBD2. The CDR3 runs to 13 residues. The junction had 1 base not matched to a gene; V was cut back by 5 bases and J by 4 bases. The germline gives CDR1 SNHLY, CDR2 FYNNEI. In nucleotides, the CDR3 is TGTGCCAGCAGTTTAGCGGGGGCAGATACGCAGTATTTT. Translating it yields CASSLAGADTQYF.

The rearrangement uses TRBV7-2 and TRBJ2-7; D may be TRBD1 (5 bases). V dropped 9 bases and J dropped 1 base, with 19 bases sitting between them. Germline-derived CDR1 and CDR2 are SGHTA and FQGNSA. CDR3 length: 15 residues. The CDR3 nucleotides read TGTGCCAGTTCCTTGGGGCTGAGCAGATCCTACGAGCAGTACTTC. This sequence encodes CASSLGLSRSYEQYF.

This clone appeared once. V usage is TRBV28 and J usage is TRBJ2-6; D is uncertain. The germline V and J ends were trimmed by 7 bases and 6 bases, with 10 bases remaining between them. Germline V gene lookup returns CDR1 MDHEN and CDR2 SYDVKM. The CDR3 runs 13 residues. This CDR3 is CASMNGLANVLTF. In nucleotides, the CDR3 is TGTGCCAGCATGAACGGTCTGGCCAACGTCCTGACTTTC.

The rearrangement links TRBV9 to TRBJ2-7; D may be TRBD1 or TRBD2 (6 bases each). CDR1 is SGDLS and CDR2 is YYNGEE in the germline V gene. V lost 3 bases and J 6 bases, leaving 16 bases between the germline ends. This CDR3 has 14 amino acids. CDR3 region: CASSAMGGRGEQYF. The CDR3 bases are TGTGCCAGCAGCGCGATGGGGGGCCGGGGCGAGCAGTACTTC.

This sequence joins TRBV19 and TRBJ1-3; D is ambiguous. Trimming stripped 6 bases from V and 3 bases from J, with 12 bases between. Germline V gene sequence: CDR1 LNHDA, CDR2 SQIVND (reference sequence). The CDR3 consists of 14 residues. The CDR3 spells CASRPGPGGNTIYF. As DNA, the CDR3 is TGTGCCAGTAGGCCTGGGCCCGGTGGAAACACCATATATTTT. Based on the CDR3 plus reference TRBV19 and TRBJ1-3, the full variable domain is DGGITQSPKYLFRKEGQNVTLSCEQNLNHDAMYWYRQDPGQGLRLIYYSQIVNDFQKGDIAEGYSVSREKKESFPLTVTSAQKNPTAFYLCASRPGPGGNTIYFGEGSWLTVV.

In this sample, this clone turned up once. The chain has TRBV5-4 and TRBJ2-1; maybe TRBD2 (7 bases). Germline values: CDR1 SGHNT, CDR2 YYREEE (reference sequence). The CDR3 is 12 amino acids. The germline V and J ends were trimmed by 4 bases and 14 bases, with 16 bases remaining between them. This chain's CDR3 is CASSAGGGGEFF. The CDR3 nucleotides are TGTGCCAGCAGCGCCGGAGGGGGGGGTGAGTTCTTC.

The gene calls are TRBV11-1 and TRBJ1-5; no clear D gene. Trimming cost V 1 base and J 4 bases, with 5 bases left between them. CDR1 and CDR2 from the germline V gene are SGHAT and FQDESV (reference sequence). CDR3 size: 13 residues. Here the CDR3 DNA reads TGTGCCAGCAGCTTAGAGGCAAATCAGCCCCAGCATTTT. It encodes CASSLEANQPQHF.

The CDR3 coding sequence is TGTGCCAGCAGCCAAGATTATGTGGCGGGACCTAGCACAGATACGCAGTATTTT. Protein: CASSQDYVAGPSTDTQYF. This chain joins TRBV4-2 and TRBJ2-3, with D perhaps TRBD2 (6 bases). Trimming left V 0 bases short and J 0 bases short, with 16 bases between. The germline CDR1 and CDR2 sequences are LGHNA and YNFKEQ. The CDR3 extends over 18 amino acids.

The genes are TRBV27 and TRBJ2-7; D may be TRBD1 or TRBD2 (5 bases each). This CDR3 comprises 16 residues. Trimming took off 4 bases at V and 0 bases at J, with 16 bases between the two ends. In germline, CDR1 is MNHEY, CDR2 SMNVEV (reference sequence). The CDR3 sequence: CASSSPGTTSSYEQYF. Here the CDR3 DNA reads TGTGCCAGCAGTTCCCCCGGGACCACCAGCTCCTACGAGCAGTACTTC.

The chain combines TRBV27 with TRBJ1-5; the match to TRBD1 covers 7 bases. V was pared by 0 bases and J by 0 bases, with 14 bases of the junction left unmatched. From germline, CDR1 is MNHEY and CDR2 SMNVEV (reference sequence). This CDR3 spans 20 amino acids. The CDR3 bases are TGTGCCAGCAGTTTATCGAAAGGGGACAGAGCTCTCTTTAGCAATCAGCCCCAGCATTTT. It specifies CASSLSKGDRALFSNQPQHF.

The chain joins TRBV11-2 to TRBJ2-5; 11 bases fit TRBD1. CDR3 size: 17 residues. J was trimmed by 6 bases and V by 5 bases; bases with no gene match: 14. CDR1 SGHAT and CDR2 FQNNGV come from the germline V gene. This CDR3 reads CASSPRGGQGAGKTQYF. The CDR3 DNA reads as TGTGCCAGCAGCCCACGGGGCGGACAGGGGGCCGGAAAGACCCAGTACTTC.

The V and J genes are TRBV30 and TRBJ1-4; D possibly corresponds to TRBD1 (5 bases). The germline V gene has CDR1 GTSNPN and CDR2 SVGIG (reference sequence). The CDR3 has 15 amino acids. Trimming left V 4 bases short and J 8 bases short, with 20 bases between. The CDR3 DNA sequence: TGTGCCTGGACCTTCCGGGGCAGGGTCAAAGAAAAACTGTTTTTT. Encoded protein: CAWTFRGRVKEKLFF.

The rearrangement uses TRBV5-3 and TRBJ2-7, with D possibly matching TRBD1 (5 bases). TRBV5-3 is an ORF; its function is uncertain. This CDR3 has 15 residues. V was cut by 3 bases and J by 2 bases, with 15 bases left in between. The CDR3 loop is CARSSTGIGPYEQYF. CDR3 bases: TGTGCCAGAAGCTCAACAGGAATCGGTCCCTACGAGCAGTACTTC.

J is TRBJ2-3 and V is TRBV7-2; D call uncertain. Trimming left V 5 bases short and J 5 bases short, with 11 bases between. There are 13 residues in the CDR3. CDR1 and CDR2 from the germline V gene are SGHTA and FQGNSA. The CDR3 nucleotides read TGTGCCAGCAGCCAAGCCGCAGGAGATACGCAGTATTTT. Translating it yields CASSQAAGDTQYF.

The chain uses TRBV11-3 and TRBJ1-1; D perhaps matches TRBD1 (5 bases). V gave up 5 bases and J gave up 6 bases, with 13 bases separating them. The germline CDR1 and CDR2 sequences are SGHNT and YENEEA. CDR3 length: 13 amino acids. In DNA, the CDR3 is TGTGCCAGCAGCCCTCTGGGGGGTGCTGAAGCTTTCTTT. Its protein product is CASSPLGGAEAFF.

The genes are TRBV28 and TRBJ2-7, with 7 bases that match TRBD1. V was pared by 6 bases and J by 0 bases, with 5 bases of the junction left unmatched. From germline, CDR1 is MDHEN and CDR2 SYDVKM. The CDR3 runs to 14 residues. The CDR3 is CASRSTGFSYEQYF. DNA for the CDR3: TGTGCCAGCAGGTCGACAGGGTTCTCCTACGAGCAGTACTTC.